The 19 T cell receptor beta chains below were found in one sample sequenced in a study of blood T cells in healthy people across ages. Together with a sample-barcoded 5' primer, a J-beta primer mix was included in a second PCR lasting about 6 to 11 cycles. In TCRdb, the 5' RACE reads were re-called with MiXCR into one record per CDR3 protein. In the table there are approximately 810,000 distinct CDR3 sequences, less than 35% of which are singletons. The sample comprised blood. Every receptor here comes from an elderly woman in good health.

Here the CDR3 reads CASSPSRAVYGYTF. DNA of the CDR3: TGTGCCAGCAGCCCCTCCCGAGCGGTCTATGGCTACACCTTC. The genes are TRBV6-2 or TRBV6-3 and TRBJ1-2; no reliable D call. The CDR3 has 14 amino acids. Per germline, CDR1 MNHEY and CDR2 SVGEGT. Trimming removed 6 bases at V and 4 bases at J, with 15 bases between.

This clonotype was recorded a few times. The V gene is TRBV6-2 or TRBV6-3, the J gene TRBJ2-2, with 7 bases that match TRBD1. The V segment lost 8 bases and the J segment 5 bases; nucleotides outside the gene matches: 14. This CDR3 is 16 amino acids long. Germline V lookup: CDR1 MNHEY, CDR2 SVGEGT. CDR3 in DNA: TGTGCCAGCCGCTCGGGGCACAGGGGAGAAACCGGGGAGCTGTTTTTT. This gives the protein CASRSGHRGETGELFF.

The chain uses TRBV9 and TRBJ2-1, with TRBD1 identical over 8 bases. This CDR3 comprises 15 residues. With 1 base clipped from V and 7 bases from J, the junction kept 7 bases outside the gene matches. Germline V gene sequence: CDR1 SGDLS, CDR2 YYNGEE. The CDR3 spells CASSVRGRGRNEQFF. CDR3 in DNA: TGTGCCAGCAGCGTAAGAGGCAGGGGGCGAAATGAGCAGTTCTTC.

To note about this clonotype: A much larger clone sits a single nucleotide away, making a read error possible. V and J are TRBV5-1 and TRBJ2-1; TRBD2 is a possible D gene (6 bases). This CDR3 is 14 amino acids long. The germline V gene has CDR1 SGHRS and CDR2 YFSETQ. Trimming pared 3 bases from V and 13 bases from J, leaving 20 bases between. The CDR3, as DNA: TGCGCCAGCAGCTCCGGACTATACCTAGAGACCCAGTTCTTC. Residues: CASSSGLYLETQFF.

Concerning this clonotype: This may arise from a read error, as a much more abundant clone is one base away. V is TRBV7-9 and J is TRBJ2-5; D gene unclear. The CDR3 extends over 13 amino acids. The V gene's germline CDR1 is SEHNR and CDR2 FQNEAQ (reference sequence). The V and J ends lost 6 bases and 11 bases respectively, with 19 bases between them. The CDR3 DNA reads as TGTGCCAGCAGACGTTCCTCGGGCGATGAGCAGTACTTC. Residues: CASRRSSGDEQYF. The full variable domain, its missing parts supplied by reference TRBV7-9 and TRBJ2-5, is DTGVSQNPRHKITKRGQNVTFRCDPISEHNRLYWYRQTLGQGPEFLTYFQNEAQLEKSRLLSDRFSAERPKGSFSTLEIQRTEQGDSAMYLCASRRSSGDEQYFGPGTRLLVL.

This clonotype has a handful of counts. In DNA form, the CDR3 reads TGTGCCAGCAGTTACTTAGACAGCCTTAACTATGGCTACACCTTC. Its translation is CASSYLDSLNYGYTF. This sequence joins TRBV6-5 and TRBJ1-2, with D perhaps matching TRBD1 (5 bases). The CDR3 has 15 amino acids. V lost 1 base, J lost 1 base, and 10 bases lay in between. The germline V gene has CDR1 MNHEY and CDR2 SVGAGI.

In its sample, this clonotype was seen many times. The chain is built from TRBV7-2 and TRBJ2-1; D may be TRBD1 (6 bases). Trimming took 5 bases from V and 1 from J, leaving 15 bases between them. The CDR3 has 16 amino acids. The germline gives CDR1 SGHTA, CDR2 FQGNSA. CDR3: CASSLDRLLSYNEQFF. The CDR3 coding sequence is TGTGCCAGCAGCCTAGACAGGCTACTTTCCTACAATGAGCAGTTCTTC.

The chain combines TRBV20-1 with TRBJ2-3; D is possibly TRBD1 (6 bases). There are 14 residues in the CDR3. Germline-derived CDR1 and CDR2 are DFQATT and SNEGSKA (reference sequence). The ends were cut back, 6 bases at V and 0 bases at J, with 13 bases in the middle. The CDR3 DNA reads TGCAGTGCAAAAGGGGGTATAAGCACAGATACGCAGTATTTT. It yields the protein CSAKGGISTDTQYF.

The rearrangement links TRBV29-1 to TRBJ2-1; 12 nucleotides align to TRBD2. V shed 3 bases and J 4 bases; nucleotides not matched to a gene: 4. Per germline, CDR1 SQVTM and CDR2 ANQGSEA. The CDR3 has 15 residues. CDR3 sequence reads: CSVELTSGGYNEQFF. The CDR3 DNA follows: TGCAGCGTTGAGTTGACTAGCGGGGGTTACAATGAGCAGTTCTTC.

In its sample, this clonotype was seen many times. This chain uses TRBV14 with TRBJ2-5, with TRBD1 matching over 9 bases. This CDR3 is 15 amino acids long. Germline trimming cut 4 bases from V and 2 bases from J; bases unmatched to any gene: 5. The germline V gene encodes CDR1 SGHDN and CDR2 FVKESK. The CDR3 reads CASSPLTGGQETQYF. The CDR3 DNA sequence: TGTGCCAGCAGCCCATTGACAGGGGGACAAGAGACCCAGTACTTC.

The chain joins TRBV7-2 to TRBJ2-3, with D unresolved. V was clipped by 3 bases and J by 1 base, with 8 bases between them. The length of the CDR3 is 14 residues. Germline CDR1 reads SGHTA; CDR2 reads FQGNSA. The CDR3 loop reads CASSFLEGTDTQYF. CDR3 nucleotide sequence: TGTGCCAGCAGCTTCCTTGAAGGCACAGATACGCAGTATTTT.

In this sample, this clonotype turned up a few times. At one boundary the junction diverges from the germline segment, which might be a read error. The chain combines TRBV6-6 with TRBJ2-7; 9 bases map to TRBD1. CDR1 MNHNY and CDR2 SVGAGI come from the germline V gene (reference sequence). The CDR3 contains 17 residues. The CDR3 spells CAGSSGQGHANPYEQYF. For the CDR3, the DNA is TGTGCCGGCAGTTCCGGACAGGGGCACGCTAACCCCTACGAGCAGTACTTC.

J is TRBJ1-5 and V is TRBV20-1; D gene ambiguous. The germline V and J ends were trimmed by 0 bases and 2 bases, with 8 bases remaining between them. Germline V gives CDR1 DFQATT, CDR2 SNEGSKA (reference sequence). The CDR3 has 14 amino acids. In DNA form, the CDR3 reads TGCAGTGCTAGAGAAAATAAAGGCAATCAGCCCCAGCATTTT. Its translation: CSARENKGNQPQHF.

This clonotype was found a few times. The genes are TRBV6-2 or TRBV6-3 and TRBJ1-1, with a possible D match to TRBD1 (5 bases). The CDR3 has 17 residues. Germline V CDR1 and CDR2: MNHEY, SVGEGT. The V and J ends lost 2 bases and 4 bases respectively, with 20 bases between them. Here the CDR3 reads CASSYVVRAGWFTEAFF. The CDR3 coding sequence is TGTGCCAGCAGTTACGTGGTGCGGGCAGGGTGGTTCACTGAAGCTTTCTTT.

This chain connects TRBV7-2 to TRBJ1-1; weak D call: TRBD1 (6 bases). The CDR3 contains 16 residues. CDR1 and CDR2 from the germline V gene are SGHTA and FQGNSA. The V gene lost 5 bases and the J gene lost 2 bases, with 18 bases spanning the gap. CDR3 DNA sequence: TGTGCCAGCAGCGCTAGCCGGGACACCCTAAACACTGAAGCTTTCTTT. Its protein is CASSASRDTLNTEAFF.

At least ten counts were recorded for this clonotype. J is TRBJ1-4 and V is TRBV5-5, with 10 bases lining up with TRBD1. Germline-derived CDR1 and CDR2 are SGHKS and YYEKEE (reference sequence). The CDR3 consists of 15 residues. V was clipped by 4 bases and J by 8 bases; unmatched bases: 8. The CDR3: CASSRAGTGAEKLFF. Written as DNA, the CDR3 is TGTGCCAGCAGCAGAGCCGGGACAGGGGCCGAAAAACTGTTTTTT.

This clonotype was observed a few times. A much larger clone sits a single nucleotide away, making a read error possible. The V gene is TRBV7-2, the J gene TRBJ2-1; 8 nucleotides line up with TRBD2. The end of the DNA is better explained by TRBJ2-7, so the J call may be wrong. The V gene's germline CDR1 is SGHTA and CDR2 FQGNSA. The CDR3 is made up of 13 amino acids. CDR3 sequence: CASSSDGRGEQYF. DNA of the CDR3: TGTGCCAGCAGCTCAGACGGGAGGGGCGAGCAGTACTTC.

This clonotype has more than one count but fewer than ten. The V call is TRBV29-1, the J call TRBJ2-2, with D tentatively TRBD1 or TRBD2 (5 bases each). Trimming removed 7 bases from V and 2 bases from J, with 14 bases in between. Germline loops: CDR1 SQVTM, CDR2 ANQGSEA. This CDR3 region has 14 residues. DNA for the CDR3: TGCAGCGCCGTTGGGACGGATAACACCGGGGAGCTGTTTTTT. Its translation: CSAVGTDNTGELFF.

This clonotype was detected many times. The chain carries TRBV10-3 and TRBJ2-7, with D possibly TRBD2 on 6 matching bases. In germline, CDR1 is ENHRY, CDR2 SYGVKD. The CDR3 loop spans 14 amino acids. Trimming cost V 5 bases and J 3 bases, with 14 bases left between them. CDR3 DNA sequence: TGTGCCATCAGTCGGGCCCGGGGGATCTACGAGCAGTACTTC. It specifies CAISRARGIYEQYF.